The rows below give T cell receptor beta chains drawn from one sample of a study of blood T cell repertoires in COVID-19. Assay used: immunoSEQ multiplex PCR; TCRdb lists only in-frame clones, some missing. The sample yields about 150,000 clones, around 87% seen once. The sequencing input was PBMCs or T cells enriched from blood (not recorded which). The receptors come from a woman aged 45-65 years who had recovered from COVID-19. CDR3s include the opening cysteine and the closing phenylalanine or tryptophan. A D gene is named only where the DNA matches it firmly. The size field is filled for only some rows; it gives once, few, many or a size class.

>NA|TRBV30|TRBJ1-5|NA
CAWSVDRGQPQHF
TGTGCCTGGAGTGTCGATCGGGGTCAGCCCCAGCATTTT
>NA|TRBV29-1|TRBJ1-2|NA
CSVFRQVYGYTF
TGCAGCGTTTTTCGGCAGGTCTATGGCTACACCTTC
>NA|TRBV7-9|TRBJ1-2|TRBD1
CASSTGTGGPYGYTF
TGTGCCAGCAGCACCGGGACAGGGGGACCTTATGGCTACACCTTC
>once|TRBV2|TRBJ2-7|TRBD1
CASSVGQGLPSSYEQYF
TGTGCCAGCAGTGTGGGACAGGGGCTCCCTAGCTCCTACGAGCAGTACTTC
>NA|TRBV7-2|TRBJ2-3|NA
CASSLAAGTSTDTQYF
TGTGCCAGCAGCTTGGCGGCGGGGACTAGCACAGATACGCAGTATTTT
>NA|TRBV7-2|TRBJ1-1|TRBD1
CASSLRQGNTEAFF
TGTGCCAGCAGCTTGAGACAGGGGAACACTGAAGCTTTCTTT
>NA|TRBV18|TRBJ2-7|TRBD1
CASSQPDRDRSYEQYF
TGTGCCAGCTCACAACCAGACCGGGACAGGTCCTACGAGCAGTACTTC
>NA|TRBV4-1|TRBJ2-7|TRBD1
CASSHRSGTGSSYEQYF
TGCGCCAGCAGCCACCGATCCGGGACAGGGAGCTCCTACGAGCAGTACTTC
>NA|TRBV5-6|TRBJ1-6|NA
CASSLDRSERNSPLHF
TGTGCCAGCAGCTTGGACAGGTCTGAAAGAAATTCACCCCTCCACTTT
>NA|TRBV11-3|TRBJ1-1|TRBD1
CASSLAGGTEAFF
TGTGCCAGCAGCTTAGCAGGGGGGACTGAAGCTTTCTTT
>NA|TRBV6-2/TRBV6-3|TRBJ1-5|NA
CASSLAHGNQPQHF
TGTGCCAGCAGCTTAGCACATGGCAATCAGCCCCAGCATTTT
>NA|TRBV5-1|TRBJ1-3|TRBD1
CASSREWRTGTGTSGDVGNTIYF
TGCGCCAGCAGCCGTGAGTGGCGAACCGGGACAGGGACCTCTGGGGACGTTGGAAACACCATATATTTT
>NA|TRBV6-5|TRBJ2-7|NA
CASSYSEGRIYEQYF
TGTGCCAGCAGTTACTCCGAGGGCCGAATCTACGAGCAGTACTTC
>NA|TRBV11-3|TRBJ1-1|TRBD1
CASSLRTTGGNTEAFF
TGTGCCAGCAGCTTGCGCACGACAGGGGGCAACACTGAAGCTTTCTTT
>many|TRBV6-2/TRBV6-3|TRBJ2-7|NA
CASSYDSNYEQYF
TGTGCCAGCAGTTACGACAGCAACTACGAGCAGTACTTC
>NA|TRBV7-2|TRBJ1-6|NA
CASSLDGQDSLHF
TGTGCCAGCAGCTTAGATGGACAAGACTCCCTCCACTTT
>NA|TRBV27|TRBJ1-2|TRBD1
CASSLGQGAGGYTF
TGTGCCAGCAGTTTAGGGCAGGGGGCCGGCGGCTACACCTTC
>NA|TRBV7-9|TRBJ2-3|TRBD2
CASSLATSGDSYGTQYF
TGTGCCAGCAGCTTGGCCACTAGCGGGGACTCCTATGGTACGCAGTATTTT
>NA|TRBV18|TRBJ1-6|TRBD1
CASSRDRDNSPLHF
TGTGCCAGCTCACGGGACAGGGATAATTCACCCCTCCACTTT
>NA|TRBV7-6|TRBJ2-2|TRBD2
CASSLDPSGGAKTGELFF
TGTGCCAGCAGCTTAGATCCTAGCGGGGGGGCCAAGACCGGGGAGCTGTTTTTT
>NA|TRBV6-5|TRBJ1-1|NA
CASRPSRGGTEAFF
TGTGCCAGCAGACCTTCTCGAGGAGGGACTGAAGCTTTCTTT
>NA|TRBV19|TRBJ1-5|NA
CASSIQGLINQPQHF
TGTGCCAGTAGTATCCAGGGATTGATCAATCAGCCCCAGCATTTT
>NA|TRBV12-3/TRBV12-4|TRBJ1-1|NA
CASRITGNTEAFF
TGTGCCAGCAGAATAACAGGGAACACTGAAGCTTTCTTT
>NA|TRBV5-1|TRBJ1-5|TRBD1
CASRPPGQGPIPSNQPQHF
TGCGCCAGCAGGCCTCCGGGACAGGGGCCGATCCCAAGCAATCAGCCCCAGCATTTT
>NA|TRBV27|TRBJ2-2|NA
CASSLLGLVMTGELFF
TGTGCCAGCAGCCTACTGGGACTGGTTATGACCGGGGAGCTGTTTTTT
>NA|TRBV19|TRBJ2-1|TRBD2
CASSILGLAGLSSYNEQFF
TGTGCCAGTAGTATACTCGGACTAGCGGGTTTAAGCTCCTACAATGAGCAGTTCTTC
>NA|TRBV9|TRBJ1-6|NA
CASSVGRTDNSPLHF
TGTGCCAGCAGCGTAGGCCGGACTGATAATTCACCCCTCCACTTT
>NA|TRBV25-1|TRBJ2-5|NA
CASSGFRGRQETQYF
TGTGCCAGCAGTGGCTTCAGAGGGAGACAAGAGACCCAGTACTTC
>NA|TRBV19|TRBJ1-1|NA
CASSTQGNTEAFF
TGTGCCAGTAGTACACAGGGGAACACTGAAGCTTTCTTT
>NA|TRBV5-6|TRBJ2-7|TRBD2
CASSAWTSPSYEQYF
TGTGCCAGCAGCGCGTGGACTAGCCCCTCCTACGAGCAGTACTTC
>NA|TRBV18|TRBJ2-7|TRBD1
CASSPLQGAAYEQYF
TGTGCCAGCTCCCCTTTACAGGGGGCGGCCTACGAGCAGTACTTC
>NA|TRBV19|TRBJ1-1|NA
CATTGGIRGDTEAFF
TGTGCCACCACAGGAGGGATACGAGGCGACACTGAAGCTTTCTTT
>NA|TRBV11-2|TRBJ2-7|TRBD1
CASSFLDRRSYEQYF
TGTGCCAGCAGCTTCTTGGACAGGAGATCCTACGAGCAGTACTTC
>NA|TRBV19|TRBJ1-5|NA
CASSIDTTSNQPQHF
TGTGCCAGTAGTATTGACACGACGTCAAATCAGCCCCAGCATTTT
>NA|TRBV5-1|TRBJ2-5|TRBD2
CASSPSGGVETQYF
TGCGCCAGCAGCCCTAGTGGGGGGGTTGAGACCCAGTACTTC
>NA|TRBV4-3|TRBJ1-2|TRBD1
CASSQVRGQGEGGYTF
TGCGCCAGCAGCCAAGTGAGGGGACAGGGGGAAGGTGGCTACACCTTC
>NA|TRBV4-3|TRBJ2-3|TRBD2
CASSQESAGGEDTQYF
TGCGCCAGCAGCCAAGAATCAGCGGGGGGAGAAGATACGCAGTATTTT
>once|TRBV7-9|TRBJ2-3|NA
CASSLDGLDTQYF
TGTGCCAGCAGCTTAGATGGCTTGGATACGCAGTATTTT